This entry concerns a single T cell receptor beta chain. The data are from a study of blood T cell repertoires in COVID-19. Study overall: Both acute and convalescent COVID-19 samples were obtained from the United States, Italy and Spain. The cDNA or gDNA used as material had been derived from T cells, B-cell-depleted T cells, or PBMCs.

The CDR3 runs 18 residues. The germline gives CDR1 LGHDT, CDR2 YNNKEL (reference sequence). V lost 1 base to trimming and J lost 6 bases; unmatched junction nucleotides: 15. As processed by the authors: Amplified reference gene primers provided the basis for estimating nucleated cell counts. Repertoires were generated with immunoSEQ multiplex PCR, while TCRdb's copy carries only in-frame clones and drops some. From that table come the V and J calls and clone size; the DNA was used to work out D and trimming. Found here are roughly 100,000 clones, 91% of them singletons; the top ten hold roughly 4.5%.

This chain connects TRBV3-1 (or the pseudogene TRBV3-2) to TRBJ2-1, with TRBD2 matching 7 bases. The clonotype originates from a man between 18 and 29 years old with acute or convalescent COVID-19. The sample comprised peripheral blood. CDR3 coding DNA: TGTGCCAGCAGCCAAGCGAGGAGCGGGACTCGTCGTGGCAATGAGCAGTTCTTC. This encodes CASSQARSGTRRGNEQFF.